One and the same sample provided the 27 T cell receptor beta chains below, sequenced in a study of Graves' ophthalmopathy and Graves' hyperthyroidism. TCR beta CDR3 amplification used RNA transcripts. Second-round multiplex PCR came after first-round RT-PCR with HTBI primers. TCRdb recomputed calls from the multiplex PCR reads with MiXCR, one row per CDR3 protein. The profile shows about 740,000 distinct CDR3 sequences, around 40% of them singletons. Sample: peripheral blood. The receptors here all came from an adult man with Graves' ophthalmopathy.

This clonotype was counted many times. The V gene is TRBV6-5, the J gene TRBJ2-5, with D hard to call. The CDR3 consists of 11 residues. Trimming removed 8 bases from V and 5 bases from J, with 9 bases in between. Per the germline V gene, CDR1 is MNHEY and CDR2 is SVGAGI. The CDR3 is CASAKGETQYF. The CDR3 DNA reads TGTGCCAGCGCGAAAGGGGAGACCCAGTACTTC.

The chain couples TRBV25-1 to TRBJ1-5; 9 bases map to TRBD1. The junction had 4 bases not matched to a gene; V was cut back by 11 bases and J by 5 bases. In germline, CDR1 is MGHDK, CDR2 SYGVNS. There are 12 residues in the CDR3. Written as DNA, the CDR3 is TGTGCCTGGGGACAGGGAGATCAGCCCCAGCATTTT. This encodes CAWGQGDQPQHF.

Points on this clonotype: This may stem from a read error, because a much larger clone lies one nucleotide away. The chain employs TRBV29-1 and TRBJ1-3; 8 bases are a match to TRBD1. Germline V gene data show CDR1 as SQVTM and CDR2 as ANQGSEA. The CDR3 consists of 14 residues. The V segment lost 6 bases and the J segment 2 bases; nucleotides outside the gene matches: 6. CDR3 coding DNA: TGCAGCGTGACCCGACAGGGGACTGGAAACACCATATATTTT. Its protein is CSVTRQGTGNTIYF.

DNA of the CDR3: TGTGCCAGCAGCTTAACTGACAGTGACCATCAGCCCCAGCATTTT. Translated, it gives CASSLTDSDHQPQHF. The rearrangement uses TRBV7-9 and TRBJ1-5; possibly TRBD1 for D (5 bases). V was shortened by 2 bases and J by 5 bases, with 13 bases between the two germline ends. This CDR3 region has 15 residues. The germline CDR1 and CDR2 sequences are SEHNR and FQNEAQ (reference sequence).

This clonotype occurred many times. The V call is TRBV7-9, the J call TRBJ1-5; D gene ambiguous. V lost 3 bases and J 1 base, leaving 4 bases between the germline ends. The CDR3 spans 13 residues. In germline, CDR1 is SEHNR, CDR2 FQNEAQ (reference sequence). CDR3 sequence: CASSLESNQPQHF. CDR3 nucleotide sequence: TGTGCCAGCAGCTTGGAGAGCAATCAGCCCCAGCATTTT.

The V gene is TRBV7-9, the J gene TRBJ1-1, with D unclear. The germline V gene has CDR1 SEHNR and CDR2 FQNEAQ (reference sequence). The ends were cut back, 4 bases at V and 1 base at J, with 13 bases in the middle. The CDR3 is 15 amino acids. The DNA for the CDR3 is TGTGCCAGCAGCTCGGCCGTCGGATGGAACACTGAAGCTTTCTTT. Encoded protein: CASSSAVGWNTEAFF.

This clonotype showed up just a few times. The gene calls are TRBV9 and TRBJ1-3; 9 bases are shared with TRBD1. Germline CDR1 SGDLS, CDR2 YYNGEE. Germline trimming cut 3 bases from V and 0 bases from J; bases unmatched to any gene: 4. The length of the CDR3 is 16 residues. CDR3 sequence reads: CASSGRDRVSGNTIYF. The CDR3 DNA sequence: TGTGCCAGCAGCGGCCGGGACAGGGTCTCTGGAAACACCATATATTTT. Looking up the rest from reference TRBV9 and TRBJ1-3 gives the full variable domain: DSGVTQTPKHLITATGQRVTLRCSPRSGDLSVYWYQQSLDQGLQFLIQYYNGEERAKGNILERFSAQQFPDLHSELNLSSLELGDSALYFCASSGRDRVSGNTIYFGEGSWLTVV.

The chain carries TRBV2 and TRBJ1-4; possible D gene TRBD1, 5 bases. In germline, CDR1 is SNHLY, CDR2 FYNNEI. V shed 6 bases and J shed 2 bases, with 7 bases lying between them. The CDR3 spans 13 residues. The CDR3 DNA reads as TGTGCCAGCAGAAAGGGGACTAATGAAAAACTGTTTTTT. Translated, it gives CASRKGTNEKLFF.

This clonotype was observed many times. The chain has TRBV19 and TRBJ2-2; possible D gene TRBD1, 5 bases. The CDR3 spans 14 residues. V was pared by 5 bases and J by 4 bases, with 11 bases between. Germline V lookup: CDR1 LNHDA, CDR2 SQIVND (reference sequence). This chain's CDR3 is CASSLGHTTGELFF. Here the CDR3 DNA reads TGTGCCAGTAGTTTAGGACATACCACCGGGGAGCTGTTTTTT.

This clonotype was seen a few times. The rearrangement joins TRBV5-5 to TRBJ1-2; 11 bases are a match to TRBD1. The V segment lost 4 bases and the J segment 6 bases; nucleotides outside the gene matches: 11. The V gene's germline CDR1 is SGHKS and CDR2 YYEKEE (reference sequence). The CDR3 spans 16 residues. Written as DNA, the CDR3 is TGTGCCAGCAGCCAAGCCGGGACAGGGGGGTTGAATGGCTACACCTTC. Protein product: CASSQAGTGGLNGYTF.

This clonotype was counted many times. The J gene is TRBJ1-5, the V gene TRBV2; maybe TRBD1 (6 bases). The CDR3 consists of 14 residues. The germline gives CDR1 SNHLY, CDR2 FYNNEI. V lost 7 bases and J 2 bases, leaving 12 bases between the germline ends. The CDR3 nucleotides are TGTGCCAGCACAGGGGCTGGAGGCAATCAGCCCCAGCATTTT. It specifies CASTGAGGNQPQHF.

The gene calls are TRBV12-3 or TRBV12-4 and TRBJ2-5; D is unclear. Trimming took off 3 bases at V and 2 bases at J, with 13 bases between the two ends. This CDR3 contains 15 residues. The CDR3 DNA is TGTGCCAGCAGTTTCGCTCGAGGCATACAAGAGACCCAGTACTTC. Translation: CASSFARGIQETQYF.

The table lists this clonotype with a few counts. A single base separates this from a much larger clone, so it may be a read error. The chain has TRBV29-1 and TRBJ1-2; 10 nucleotides align to TRBD1. Germline values: CDR1 SQVTM, CDR2 ANQGSEA. After removal of 7 bases from V and 4 bases from J, the junction contained 9 bases not matched to a gene. CDR3 size: 14 residues. Here the CDR3 reads CSAARQGAGYGYTF. The CDR3, as DNA: TGCAGCGCTGCTCGACAGGGGGCTGGCTATGGCTACACCTTC.

This clonotype showed up many times. The chain joins TRBV29-1 to TRBJ2-7; 7 positions agree with TRBD2. Germline trimming cut 1 base from V and 6 bases from J; bases unmatched to any gene: 3. Germline V lookup: CDR1 SQVTM, CDR2 ANQGSEA. This CDR3 contains 12 residues. CDR3 nucleotide sequence: TGCAGCGTTGAAGGGCCGGGGGGCGAGCAGTACTTC. Protein: CSVEGPGGEQYF.

At least ten counts were recorded for this clonotype. The chain links TRBV2 to TRBJ2-7; 12 bases align to TRBD2. The CDR3 runs 15 residues. V lost 1 base, J lost 4 bases, and 2 bases stayed unmatched. Germline loops: CDR1 SNHLY, CDR2 FYNNEI. CDR3 region: CASSEGTSGKYEQYF. The CDR3 DNA is TGTGCCAGCAGTGAAGGGACTAGCGGGAAATACGAGCAGTACTTC.

This clonotype has just a few counts. One end of the junction is discordant with germline, which a read error may explain. The CDR3 nucleotides are TGTGCCAGCAGTGACAGGGGGCTTTTT. It encodes CASSDRGLF. This chain joins TRBV25-1 and TRBJ2-2, with 8 bases that match TRBD1. Germline CDR1 MGHDK, CDR2 SYGVNS. The CDR3 runs to 9 residues.

This clonotype was picked up many times. V gene TRBV7-2 combines with J gene TRBJ1-4; D is ambiguous. V was shortened by 5 bases and J by 7 bases, with 11 bases between the two germline ends. The CDR3 is made up of 13 amino acids. Germline CDR1 and CDR2: SGHTA and FQGNSA. Here the CDR3 DNA reads TGTGCCAGCAGCCCGACCCGTGGTGAAAAACTGTTTTTT. Encoded protein: CASSPTRGEKLFF.

This clonotype was detected only a few times. The V and J genes are TRBV6-1 and TRBJ2-7, with a weak D call TRBD2 (5 bases). Trimming shortened V by 7 bases and J by 5 bases, and 12 bases separated the two germline ends. CDR1 is MNHNS, CDR2 SASEGT, per germline. The CDR3 contains 12 residues. The CDR3 sequence: CASTGSVHEQYF. The CDR3 bases are TGTGCCAGCACGGGGTCTGTCCACGAGCAGTACTTC.

The chain links TRBV10-2 to TRBJ1-1; D might be TRBD1 (5 bases). The germline V gene encodes CDR1 WSHSY and CDR2 SAAADI. This CDR3 contains 13 residues. The germline V and J ends were trimmed by 4 bases and 1 base, with 7 bases remaining between them. The CDR3 DNA reads TGCGCCAGCAGTGGCAGGGCGAACACTGAAGCTTTCTTT. The encoded protein is CASSGRANTEAFF.

Remarks on this clonotype: A much larger clone is a single base away; this may be a read error. The J gene is TRBJ2-7, the V gene TRBV10-3; D might be TRBD1 (5 bases). Germline V gene data show CDR1 as ENHRY and CDR2 as SYGVKD. The CDR3 has 14 amino acids. V dropped 4 bases and J dropped 0 bases, with 10 bases sitting between them. CDR3 sequence: CAISVRQRSYEQYF. Written as DNA, the CDR3 is TGTGCCATCAGTGTGAGACAGCGCTCCTACGAGCAGTACTTC.

This clonotype appeared many times. V and J are TRBV11-2 and TRBJ2-5, with 13 bases matching TRBD2. V trimming: 4 bases; J trimming: 5 bases; junction bases outside the gene matches: 4. Germline V gives CDR1 SGHAT, CDR2 FQNNGV. The CDR3 consists of 15 residues. This chain's CDR3 is CASSSLTSGRETQYF. The CDR3 coding sequence is TGTGCCAGCAGCTCGCTGACTAGCGGGAGGGAGACCCAGTACTTC.

Concerning this clonotype: A read error may produce the germline difference seen at one junction end. This chain links TRBV10-2 with TRBJ1-2; 7 nucleotides match TRBD1. This CDR3 comprises 15 residues. Germline V gene data show CDR1 as WSHSY and CDR2 as SAAADI. The CDR3 sequence is CASGHYTGADYGYTF. For the CDR3, the DNA is TGTGCTAGTGGCCATTATACAGGGGCAGACTATGGCTACACCTTC.

V and J are TRBV12-3 or TRBV12-4 and TRBJ2-7; 10 bases are shared with TRBD2. V was pared by 4 bases and J by 4 bases, with 7 bases of the junction left unmatched. CDR3 length equals 15 residues. The CDR3 reads CASSWGTSATYEQYF. The CDR3 coding sequence is TGTGCCAGCAGTTGGGGGACTAGCGCTACATACGAGCAGTACTTC.

The chain uses TRBV29-1 and TRBJ2-7; D gene unclear. The CDR3 runs 12 residues. Per germline, CDR1 SQVTM and CDR2 ANQGSEA. Trimming took off 4 bases at V and 4 bases at J, with 11 bases between the two ends. CDR3 DNA sequence: TGCAGCGTTGCCTCGGGTCGGTACGAGCAGTACTTC. Its protein is CSVASGRYEQYF.

At least ten counts were recorded for this clonotype. This chain uses TRBV29-1 with TRBJ1-5; D not certain. Per the germline V gene, CDR1 is SQVTM and CDR2 is ANQGSEA. Trimming removed 4 bases from V and 2 bases from J, with 6 bases in between. This CDR3 is 12 amino acids long. The CDR3 here is CSVGKGNQPQHF. The CDR3, as DNA: TGCAGCGTTGGAAAGGGCAATCAGCCCCAGCATTTT.

This clonotype appeared a few times. The gene calls are TRBV5-6 and TRBJ1-4; D is uncertain. The V end lost 1 base, the J end lost 3 bases, and 13 bases lay between the germline ends. Germline CDR1 is SGHDT and CDR2 is YYEEEE. The CDR3 runs to 16 residues. The CDR3: CASSLRPAISNEKLFF. In nucleotides, the CDR3 is TGTGCCAGCAGCTTGCGCCCGGCGATCTCTAATGAAAAACTGTTTTTT.

This chain links TRBV7-9 with TRBJ2-5; 7 bases map to TRBD1. With V trimmed by 4 bases and J by 2 bases, 7 bases remained unmatched. Germline V gene data show CDR1 as SEHNR and CDR2 as FQNEAQ (reference sequence). CDR3 length: 15 amino acids. CDR3 amino acids: CASSYQGQRQETQYF. CDR3 bases: TGTGCCAGCAGCTACCAGGGACAGCGGCAAGAGACCCAGTACTTC.